The clone carrying this TCR beta chain has a handful of counts. The target antigen is unknown. Collection occurred without any documented infections or immune events in donors. This entry comes from a study of identifying expanded T cells in peripheral blood. Broader study findings: Approximately 1.2 clones differed between technical replicates, versus roughly 17 and 20 over time.

Profiled with immunoSEQ multiplex PCR; TCRdb holds only in-frame clones, not every one. The sample includes around 81,000 clones, 70% to 90% of them seen just once. The CDR3 contains 11 residues. In germline, CDR1 is SEHNR, CDR2 FQNEAQ (reference sequence). V was cut by 4 bases and J by 4 bases, with 5 bases left in between. The source material was blood. The TCR was taken from a person aged 18 to 75 in good health. The rearrangement joins TRBV7-9 to TRBJ2-7; D gene uncertain. The CDR3 DNA reads as TGTGCCAGCAGCTGGGATTACGAGCAGTACTTC. It is translated as CASSWDYEQYF.